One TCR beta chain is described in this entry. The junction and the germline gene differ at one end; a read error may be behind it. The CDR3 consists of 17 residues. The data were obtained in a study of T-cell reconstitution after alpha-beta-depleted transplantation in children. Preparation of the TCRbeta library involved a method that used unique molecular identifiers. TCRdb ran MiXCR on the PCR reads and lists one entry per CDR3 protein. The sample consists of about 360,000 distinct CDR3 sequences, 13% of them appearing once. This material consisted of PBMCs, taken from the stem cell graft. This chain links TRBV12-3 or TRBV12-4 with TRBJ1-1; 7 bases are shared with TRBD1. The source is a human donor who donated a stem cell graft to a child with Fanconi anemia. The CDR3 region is CASTPTGTLPGDTEVFF. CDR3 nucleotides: TGTGCCAGCACCCCGACAGGGACCTTACCAGGGGACACTGAAGTTTTCTTT.